The T cell receptor (beta chain) described here comes from a study of cytomegalovirus exposure and HLA in healthy donors. As concerns this clone: What it binds is not known.

PCR involved 60 Vbeta and 13 Jbeta primers. The repertoire was sequenced with immunoSEQ multiplex PCR; TCRdb's copy has only in-frame clones and lacks some. The table records some 150,000 clones, roughly 78% of them present only once. Findings and caveats of the study: The study put 150 to 200 TCR beta chains on its list as cytomegalovirus-associated. Researchers reported in a later analysis that common viral pathogens appeared linked to several top clusters. The analysis excluded some indistinguishable V segments, including TRBV6-2 and TRBV6-3.

J was trimmed by 1 base and V by 5 bases; bases with no gene match: 5. This CDR3 region has 16 residues. Germline V CDR1 and CDR2: LNHDA, SQIVND (reference sequence). The rearrangement links TRBV19 to TRBJ2-4, with 10 bases that match TRBD2. The sequence was obtained from a man aged 35 to 55 in good health and CMV-seropositive. What was sequenced was PBMCs. The CDR3 coding sequence is TGTGCCAGTAGTTTACAGCGGGAGGGGGCCAAAAACATTCAGTACTTC. Protein product: CASSLQREGAKNIQYF.